The following is a T cell receptor (beta chain) sequence with its context. Antigen: not known. This sample is part of a study of Tregs in tolerant kidney transplant recipients. Notes on the study in general: Validation in larger populations is needed because few patients were studied. Activated donor B cell expansion appeared to reveal the most relevant donor-specific TCRbeta repertoire.

V lost 7 bases, J lost 7 bases, and 7 bases stayed unmatched. CDR1 and CDR2 from the germline V gene are SNHLY and FYNNEI. The CDR3 runs 12 residues. Unstimulated Tregs (CD4+CD25+CD127-) and CD4+CD25- non-Tregs were sorted from PBMCs. Clones were sequenced by immunoSEQ multiplex PCR, and TCRdb holds only the in-frame ones, with some missing. The sample includes more than 75,000 clones, approximately 93% of them seen just once. The TCR originated in a human donor who received a combined kidney and bone marrow transplant. The chain carries TRBV2 and TRBJ2-7; 7 bases match TRBD2. Sequenced material: CD4+ T cells from blood, taken before the transplant. The CDR3 nucleotides are TGTGCCAGCAAGCGGGGAGGTTTTGAGCAGTACTTC. Translated: CASKRGGFEQYF.